Listed here are 9 T cell receptor beta chains from one sample, sequenced in a study of cytomegalovirus exposure and HLA in healthy donors (dated by TCRdb to 2015 to 2018). The receptor library was made with the immunoSEQ multiplex PCR assay. For the multiplex PCR, a mixture combining 60 forward primers for TCR Vbeta segments and 13 reverse primers for TCR Jbeta segments was used. Drawn from immuneACCESS, this table holds only the in-frame rearrangements with V and J called that TCRdb kept. Clones are partly lost; checked studies trace under half to an unresolved V gene and leave the rest unexplained. Present in this sample are 210,000 or so clones, 80% to 85% of which were seen just once. 0.71% of the sample goes to the ten largest clones. Sequencing was performed on PBMCs. The origin of the receptors is a boy aged 2 to 9 in good health and CMV-seronegative.

This clone was counted a few times. The chain is built from TRBV6-5 and TRBJ1-1, with D possibly TRBD1 on 5 matching bases. Germline V gives CDR1 MNHEY, CDR2 SVGAGI. V was shortened by 2 bases and J by 4 bases, with 8 bases between the two germline ends. The CDR3 extends over 13 amino acids. The CDR3 is CASSYRQPTEAFF. The CDR3 DNA reads as TGTGCCAGCAGTTACCGACAGCCCACTGAAGCTTTCTTT.

The V and J genes are TRBV9 and TRBJ2-7, with a weak D call TRBD1 (5 bases). Germline CDR1 and CDR2: SGDLS and YYNGEE. V shed 0 bases and J shed 2 bases, with 18 bases lying between them. The CDR3 sequence is 17 residues long. This CDR3 reads CASSVDLGSRVPYEQYF. For the CDR3, the DNA is TGTGCCAGCAGCGTAGATCTAGGAAGCAGGGTCCCCTACGAGCAGTACTTC.

The J gene is TRBJ2-4, the V gene TRBV6-1, with D possibly being TRBD1 (5 bases). Germline V gives CDR1 MNHNS, CDR2 SASEGT. V shed 3 bases and J shed 0 bases, with 9 bases lying between them. The CDR3 is 15 residues long. The CDR3 reads CASSDQGLAKNIQYF. CDR3 in DNA: TGTGCCAGCAGTGATCAGGGTCTAGCCAAAAACATTCAGTACTTC.

The rearrangement links TRBV12-5 to TRBJ2-5; a weak D match, TRBD2 (5 bases). This CDR3 contains 12 residues. Germline CDR1 LGHNT, CDR2 FRNRAP. V was cut by 5 bases and J by 2 bases, with 6 bases left in between. The chain's CDR3 is CASGRGQETQYF. Written as DNA, the CDR3 is TGTGCTAGTGGTCGGGGACAAGAGACCCAGTACTTC. Using reference TRBV12-5 and TRBJ2-5 for the parts outside the CDR3, the full variable domain is DARVTQTPRHKVTEMGQEVTMRCQPILGHNTVFWYRQTMMQGLELLAYFRNRAPLDDSGMPKDRFSAEMPDATLATLKIQPSEPRDSAVYFCASGRGQETQYFGPGTRLLVL.

This rearrangement joins TRBV29-1 to TRBJ2-1; 9 bases align to TRBD2. V shed 4 bases, J shed 3 bases, and the junction held 1 base outside the gene matches. The CDR3 covers 13 residues. Germline assignment: CDR1 SQVTM and CDR2 ANQGSEA. CDR3 sequence reads: CSVVTSGYNEQFF. The CDR3 nucleotides read TGCAGCGTTGTGACTAGCGGCTACAATGAGCAGTTCTTC.

The chain has TRBV29-1 and TRBJ1-1; tentatively, D is TRBD1 (6 bases). The CDR3 spans 11 residues. V gave up 6 bases and J gave up 6 bases, with 11 bases separating them. Germline lookup yields CDR1 SQVTM and CDR2 ANQGSEA. The CDR3 coding sequence is TGCAGCGTCCCAGGGGCCTCTGAAGCTTTCTTT. This translates into CSVPGASEAFF.

J is TRBJ2-3 and V is TRBV14; the D is unclear. The CDR3 is 15 amino acids. Trimming took 5 bases from V and 3 from J, leaving 15 bases between them. Germline CDR1 is SGHDN and CDR2 is FVKESK. CDR3 region: CASSKTGSATDTQYF. CDR3 nucleotides: TGTGCCAGCAGCAAAACTGGAAGCGCAACAGATACGCAGTATTTT.

Worth noting for this clone: The conserved phenylalanine or tryptophan normally closing the CDR3 is absent here, so this likely arose from a read error. Because the CDR3's place on the DNA is in doubt, the DNA is left out and the CDR3 is given as listed by TCRdb. The V call is TRBV5-8, the J call TRBJ2-7; the table gives TRBD2 as D, unverified against the DNA. In germline, CDR1 is SGHTS, CDR2 YDEGEE. The CDR3 has 11 amino acids, counting both end residues. CDR3 loop: CASSFGTSGDL.

J is TRBJ1-2 and V is TRBV6-1; D is possibly TRBD1 (5 bases). CDR1 and CDR2 (germline): MNHNS, SASEGT. V shed 6 bases and J shed 4 bases, with 9 bases lying between them. CDR3 length: 12 amino acids. The CDR3 loop reads CASRHRSYGYTF. The CDR3, as DNA: TGTGCCAGCAGGCACAGGTCCTATGGCTACACCTTC.